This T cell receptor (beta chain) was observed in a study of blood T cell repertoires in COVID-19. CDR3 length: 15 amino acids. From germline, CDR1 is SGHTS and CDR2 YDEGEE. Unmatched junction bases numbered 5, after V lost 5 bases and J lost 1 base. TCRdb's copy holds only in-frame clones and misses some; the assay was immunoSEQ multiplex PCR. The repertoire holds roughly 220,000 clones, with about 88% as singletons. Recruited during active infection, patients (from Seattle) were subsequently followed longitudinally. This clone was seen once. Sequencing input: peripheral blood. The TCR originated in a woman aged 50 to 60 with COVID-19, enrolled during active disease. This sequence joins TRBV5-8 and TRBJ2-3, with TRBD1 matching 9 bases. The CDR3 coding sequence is TGTGCCAGCAGTGGGGGACAGGGTCGCACAGATACGCAGTATTTT. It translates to CASSGGQGRTDTQYF.